This T cell receptor beta chain is from a study of blood T cell repertoires in COVID-19 (dated by TCRdb to about 2020). Context from the whole study: Collaborator samples came from the United States, Italy and Spain and covered acute and convalescent phases of COVID-19. The prospective study material was composed of cDNA or gDNA derived from T cells, B-cell-depleted T cells, or PBMCs. Samples were obtained from the ongoing ImmuneRACE study (first 160 participants) and from 1,254 subjects provided by 6 global collaborators. The repertoires were released in a freely available public database meant as a resource for research on the immune response to SARS-CoV-2. Where available, HLA class I and class II types were obtained from metadata supplied by the sample provider rather than from assay-based typing. Deeply sampled blood TCRbeta repertoires from subjects exposed to, actively infected with, or recovered from COVID-19 were included in the dataset. The sample metadata nearly always contained a de-identified subject ID, COVID-19 status, age in years and sex.

The immunoSEQ Assay, a bias-controlled multiplex PCR, was used to amplify TCRbeta CDR3 regions from genomic DNA. As for the original processing: Nucleated cell counts per sample were estimated from amplification of reference gene primers within the assay. To quantify the absolute abundance of each unique TCRbeta CDR3 rearrangement, sequence reads were collapsed and filtered. For each sample, productive Simpson clonality was calculated by taking the square root of Simpson's diversity index across productive rearrangements. TCRdb re-hosts the immuneACCESS table, in-frame sequences only. Its copies lack some clones; in the studies checked, an unresolved V gene accounts for under half of them, and the cause for the rest is not known. V, J and clone size were drawn from that table, and D and trimming were deduced from the DNA. This sample has 150,000 or so clones in its table, and about 84% of those were observed once. Around 6% of the sample is in the top ten clones.

Overall results and qualifications from the work: The amount of clinical and demographic metadata varied by source and participant and was provided uncurated.

Participants in the prospective study were enrolled through a virtual design, were aged about 18 to 100 years, and lived in about two dozen United States geographic areas. In the prospective study, participants were assigned to cohorts based on the clinical history participants reported in a screening survey and a study questionnaire. In the prospective study, mobile phlebotomists collected whole blood, serum and a nasopharyngeal or oropharyngeal swab from each participant. Additional blood draws and questionnaires over a 2-month period could optionally be provided by prospective study participants. Prospective study blood samples were shipped either frozen or at room temperature before DNA extraction. In the germline V gene, CDR1 corresponds to SGHAT and CDR2 to FQNNGV. The CDR3 numbers 17 residues from cysteine through phenylalanine. Only the CDR3 portion is preserved as DNA: 51 bases, with reading frame beginning at the first base. Compared with germline, V lacks 4 bases and J lacks 5 bases; bases without a gene match: 11.

Details on this clone: The target of this receptor is not known. Base quality data are lacking; no much larger clone is found one base away.

The receptor chain draws on TRBV11-2 and TRBJ2-1; 10 bases in the junction line up with TRBD2. The TCR was taken from a woman aged 40 to 50 with acute COVID-19. Specimen: PBMCs or T cells enriched from blood (not recorded which). The DNA reads as follows: TGTGCCAGCAGCTCCGTGGATAGACTAGCGGGTCACAATGAGCAGTTCTTC. Its product reads: CASSSVDRLAGHNEQFF.